A single sample is the source of the 16 T cell receptor beta chains below, sequenced in a study of siplizumab effects on memory and regulatory T cells. The data were produced by immunoSEQ multiplex PCR, yet TCRdb's version contains in-frame clones alone and is incomplete. The sample yields over 85,000 clones, roughly 92% seen once. The source material was CD4+ T cells sorted from blood. The receptors were sampled from a human donor in good health.

The V gene is TRBV7-8, the J gene TRBJ2-1; 10 bases match TRBD2. Germline CDR1 is SGHVS and CDR2 is FQNEAQ. J gave up 6 bases and V 2 bases, and 13 bases lay outside the gene matches. The CDR3 runs 18 residues. The CDR3 loop reads CASSLFFLAGAISNEQFF. The CDR3 nucleotides are TGTGCCAGCAGCTTATTTTTTCTAGCGGGGGCTATTAGCAATGAGCAGTTCTTC.

The CDR3 sequence: CASSFSGYNEQFF. DNA of the CDR3: TGTGCCAGCAGCTTTTCAGGTTACAATGAGCAGTTCTTC. The V call is TRBV7-2, the J call TRBJ2-1, with D uncertain. This CDR3 is built from 13 residues. Germline V CDR1 and CDR2: SGHTA, FQGNSA. The V end lost 3 bases, the J end lost 4 bases, and 7 bases lay between the germline ends.

The chain links TRBV29-1 to TRBJ1-2; D is unresolved. From germline, CDR1 is SQVTM and CDR2 ANQGSEA. Between the trimmed V and J ends, which lost 3 bases and 2 bases, there was a span of 10 bases. The length of the CDR3 is 13 residues. In nucleotides, the CDR3 is TGCAGCGTTGAGAGTCAAGAAAACTATGGCTACACCTTC. It translates to CSVESQENYGYTF. Based on the CDR3 plus reference TRBV29-1 and TRBJ1-2, the full variable domain is SAVISQKPSRDICQRGTSLTIQCQVDSQVTMMFWYRQQPGQSLTLIATANQGSEATYESGFVIDKFPISRPNLTFSTLTVSNMSPEDSSIYLCSVESQENYGYTFGSGTRLTVV.

The chain joins TRBV6-1 to TRBJ2-5; no definite D call. The CDR3 totals 12 residues. The germline V and J ends were trimmed by 3 bases and 5 bases, with 7 bases remaining between them. CDR1 and CDR2 from the germline V gene are MNHNS and SASEGT. DNA of the CDR3: TGTGCCAGCAGTGACTTGCTGGAGACCCAGTACTTC. Its protein is CASSDLLETQYF.

The chain is built from TRBV7-3 and TRBJ2-2; D ambiguous. V was shortened by 1 base and J by 5 bases, with 11 bases between the two germline ends. The CDR3 is made up of 15 amino acids. Germline-derived CDR1 and CDR2 are SGHTA and FQGTGA. As DNA, the CDR3 is TGTGCCAGCAGCTTAAATTCCCCGAGTACCGGGGAGCTGTTTTTT. It codes for CASSLNSPSTGELFF.

The genes are TRBV19 and TRBJ2-1; 8 bases map to TRBD1. Germline V gene sequence: CDR1 LNHDA, CDR2 SQIVND (reference sequence). V shed 5 bases and J 0 bases; nucleotides not matched to a gene: 6. The CDR3 has 16 residues. In nucleotides, the CDR3 is TGTGCCAGTAGTGGGGACAGGTTTAGCTCCTACAATGAGCAGTTCTTC. Protein product: CASSGDRFSSYNEQFF.

The chain is built from TRBV6-5 and TRBJ1-2; the D gene is possibly TRBD1 (6 bases). In germline, CDR1 is MNHEY, CDR2 SVGAGI. The CDR3 length is 13 residues. V lost 7 bases and J 5 bases, leaving 14 bases between the germline ends. DNA for the CDR3: TGTGCCAGCACCAGGGGAGGTGTATATGGCTACACCTTC. It codes for CASTRGGVYGYTF.

This chain uses TRBV11-2 with TRBJ1-1; no clear D gene. Trimming pared 5 bases from V and 8 bases from J, leaving 12 bases between. The V gene's germline CDR1 is SGHAT and CDR2 FQNNGV. This CDR3 comprises 12 residues. The CDR3 region is CASSPSGEEAFF. As DNA, the CDR3 is TGTGCCAGCAGCCCGTCGGGCGAGGAAGCTTTCTTT.

The gene calls are TRBV6-5 and TRBJ1-2; D gene uncertain. In germline, CDR1 is MNHEY, CDR2 SVGAGI. The CDR3 has 15 residues. V lost 2 bases and J 4 bases, leaving 14 bases between the germline ends. Here the CDR3 DNA reads TGTGCCAGCAGTTACGGGAGGACGGACTCCTATGGCTACACCTTC. Protein sequence: CASSYGRTDSYGYTF.

The chain carries TRBV15 and TRBJ1-2; D gene ambiguous. The CDR3 runs to 15 residues. Germline lookup yields CDR1 LNHNV and CDR2 YYDKDF (reference sequence). V was trimmed by 0 bases and J by 8 bases, leaving 16 bases between them. CDR3 DNA: TGTGCCACCAGCAGAGATATAGGATCTATTGGGGGCTACACCTTC. Its protein product is CATSRDIGSIGGYTF.

With regard to this clone: Germline and junction disagree at one end, which may indicate a read error. The chain joins TRBV18 to TRBJ2-3; the D gene is possibly TRBD1 (5 bases). This CDR3 spans 13 amino acids. Germline V gene lookup returns CDR1 KGHSH and CDR2 LQKENI. The CDR3: CASSSPGSDTQYF. In DNA, the CDR3 is TGTGCCAGCTCATCACCAGGGTCAGATACGCAGTATTTT. The whole variable domain, remainder taken from reference TRBV18 and TRBJ2-3, is NAGVMQNPRHLVRRRGQEARLRCSPMKGHSHVYWYRQLPEEGLKFMVYLQKENIIDESGMPKERFSAEFPKEGPSILRIQQVVRGDSAAYFCASSSPGSDTQYFGPGTRLTVL.

V and J are TRBV10-2 and TRBJ1-2; a weak D match, TRBD1 (6 bases). Germline lookup yields CDR1 WSHSY and CDR2 SAAADI. This CDR3 region has 15 residues. The V end was cut by 4 bases, the J end by 6 bases, with 18 bases between. The CDR3 reads CASSAPRGRPDGYTF. In nucleotides, the CDR3 is TGCGCCAGCAGTGCCCCGCGGGGGCGCCCGGATGGCTACACCTTC.

This chain uses TRBV5-6 with TRBJ2-7; 10 nucleotides match TRBD1. Germline loops: CDR1 SGHDT, CDR2 YYEEEE. After removal of 4 bases from V and 2 bases from J, the junction contained 6 bases not matched to a gene. The CDR3 totals 15 residues. The CDR3 loop is CASSAGTGVTYEQYF. CDR3 nucleotide sequence: TGTGCCAGCAGCGCCGGGACAGGGGTAACCTACGAGCAGTACTTC. The whole variable domain, remainder taken from reference TRBV5-6 and TRBJ2-7, is DAGVTQSPTHLIKTRGQQVTLRCSPKSGHDTVSWYQQALGQGPQFIFQYYEEEERQRGNFPDRFSGHQFPNYSSELNVNALLLGDSALYLCASSAGTGVTYEQYFGPGTRLTVT.

V and J are TRBV5-6 and TRBJ2-5, with unresolved D. Germline loops: CDR1 SGHDT, CDR2 YYEEEE. V lost 3 bases and J lost 5, with 11 bases in between. The CDR3 sequence is 13 residues long. This CDR3 is CASSWTRFETQYF. The CDR3 DNA sequence: TGTGCCAGCAGCTGGACCAGGTTCGAGACCCAGTACTTC.

J is TRBJ2-1 and V is TRBV10-3, with 10 positions matching TRBD2. CDR3 length: 16 amino acids. V gave up 2 bases and J gave up 9 bases; unmatched junction bases: 10. Per the germline V gene, CDR1 is ENHRY and CDR2 is SYGVKD. The CDR3 here is CAISERPGLASGEQFF. The CDR3 DNA is TGTGCCATCAGTGAGAGACCGGGACTAGCGTCGGGTGAGCAGTTCTTC.

The rearrangement joins TRBV5-1 to TRBJ1-5; D perhaps matches TRBD1 (5 bases). This CDR3 has 14 residues. Germline-derived CDR1 and CDR2 are SGHRS and YFSETQ. Trimming removed 0 bases at V and 4 bases at J, with 8 bases between. For the CDR3, the DNA is TGCGCCAGCAGCTTGGGACAGAAAAATCAGCCCCAGCATTTT. As protein: CASSLGQKNQPQHF.